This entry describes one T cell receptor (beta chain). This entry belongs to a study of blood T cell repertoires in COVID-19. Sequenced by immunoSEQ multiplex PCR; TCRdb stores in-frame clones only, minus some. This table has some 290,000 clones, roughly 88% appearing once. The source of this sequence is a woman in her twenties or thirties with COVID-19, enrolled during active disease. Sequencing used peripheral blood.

The CDR3 protein is CASSRPTSSPTNEKLFF. Here the CDR3 DNA reads TGTGCCAGCAGTAGGCCAACTAGTTCCCCAACTAATGAAAAACTGTTTTTT. This rearrangement joins TRBV28 to TRBJ1-4, with D unclear. Germline CDR1 and CDR2: MDHEN and SYDVKM. Trimming left V 5 bases short and J 0 bases short, with 16 bases between. The CDR3 contains 17 residues. Filled out from reference TRBV28 and TRBJ1-4, the complete variable domain reads DVKVTQSSRYLVKRTGEKVFLECVQDMDHENMFWYRQDPGLGLRLIYFSYDVKMKEKGDIPEGYSVSREKKERFSLILESASTNQTSMYLCASSRPTSSPTNEKLFFGSGTQLSVL.